This T cell receptor (beta chain) was sequenced for a study of response to subunit inactivated influenza vaccine. Via MiXCR, TCRdb re-called the RT-PCR reads, giving one row per CDR3 protein. The sample holds about 540,000 distinct CDR3 sequences, around a quarter seen once. On this clonotype itself: Its antigen is still unknown.

Study-wide points: Authors suggested few new T cells are recruited by each seasonal influenza vaccination.

V lost 10 bases to trimming and J lost 6 bases, with 10 bases between them. The CDR3 totals 10 residues. Germline CDR1 is MNHNS and CDR2 is SASEGT. The same sample was also used in a study of T cells expressing NK-cell markers. Per that paper: UMI-tagged 5'RACE template switching yielded the TCR beta cDNA. Repertoire data for TCR beta were derived from sorted T cells (CD3+CD56+NKG2C+, CD3+CD56+NKG2C- and CD3+CD56-NKG2C+).

This TCR was recovered from a middle-aged man who received an inactivated influenza vaccine. The rearrangement joins TRBV6-1 to TRBJ2-7; a possible D gene is TRBD1 (5 bases). The sample consisted of CD4+ T cells sorted from PBMCs, taken 11 to 12 days after vaccination. The CDR3 region is CANLTGEQYF. CDR3 nucleotides: TGTGCCAACCTTACAGGCGAGCAGTACTTC.